This T cell receptor (beta chain) is from a study of T cells in Graves' hyperthyroidism and ophthalmopathy. This CDR3 contains 15 residues. CDR1 and CDR2 (germline): DFQATT, SNEGSKA (reference sequence). The ends were cut back, 5 bases at V and 4 bases at J, with 21 bases in the middle. No progression to ophthalmopathy during 18 months of follow-up defined stable disease. TCR beta CDR3 region amplification was performed from RNA transcripts. Researchers ran a first-round RT-PCR on the TCR CDR3 using the HTBI primer set. TCRdb independently ran MiXCR on the multiplex PCR reads; one entry per CDR3 protein. The table lists 500,000 to 750,000 distinct CDR3 sequences, 46% of them singletons. The sample holds a few counts of this clonotype.

The chain employs TRBV20-1 and TRBJ2-7, with D perhaps matching TRBD2 (5 bases). The sample consisted of peripheral blood or thyroid tissue (not recorded which). The receptor comes from a woman between 18 and 29 years old with Graves' hyperthyroidism. This chain's CDR3 is CSASKRQRTLYEQYF. The DNA for the CDR3 is TGCAGTGCTTCCAAGCGGCAGAGGACCTTGTACGAGCAGTACTTC.